The TCR beta chain under discussion was sequenced for a study of T-cell reconstitution after alpha-beta-depleted transplantation in children. Regarding the study as a whole: At around two months after transplant, the alpha-beta T cells were reportedly derived from several hundred expanded clones that came from non-depleted graft cells. It was newly produced T cells that mostly accounted for T-cell counts and diversity one year after transplant.

A word on this clonotype: As yet, its antigen is unknown.

As it was prepared, the TCRbeta library received unique molecular identifiers. TCRdb processed the PCR reads anew with MiXCR; each CDR3 protein has one entry. The table lists hundreds of thousands of distinct CDR3 sequences, roughly 18% of them singletons. The CDR3 runs 13 residues. Germline V CDR1 and CDR2: SQVTM, ANQGSEA. The V end was cut by 4 bases, the J end by 4 bases, with 10 bases between. The TCR comes from a male patient between 2 and 15 years old who had a stem cell transplant for acute lymphoblastic leukemia, so the T cells may come from the graft donor. The sample in question was PBMCs, mostly from graft donor cells, obtained 360 days after TCRalphabeta/CD19-depleted stem cell transplant. This chain connects TRBV29-1 to TRBJ2-2; D ambiguous. The CDR3 bases are TGCAGCGTTGTAGGGCGCCTCACCGGGGAGCTGTTTTTT. This codes for CSVVGRLTGELFF.